The clone carrying this T cell receptor (beta chain) is labeled medium-sized. TCRdb recomputed calls from the PCR reads with MiXCR, one row per CDR3 protein. Counted here are over 3,000 distinct CDR3 sequences, about 14% occurring once; the ten biggest clones make up 15% to 20%. This entry comes from a study of tumor-infiltrating lymphocytes in oesophageal squamous cell carcinoma. The CDR3 extends over 13 amino acids. V was clipped by 0 bases and J by 2 bases, with 6 bases between them. From germline, CDR1 is SGHRS and CDR2 YFSETQ. The origin of this receptor is a male donor with esophageal squamous cell carcinoma. This chain connects TRBV5-1 to TRBJ2-7, with no clear D. The specimen sequenced was esophageal tumor tissue. CDR3 residues: CASSLADPYEQYF. The CDR3 DNA reads TGCGCCAGCAGCTTGGCCGACCCCTACGAGCAGTACTTC. Full variable domain (remainder filled in from reference TRBV5-1 and TRBJ2-7): KAGVTQTPRYLIKTRGQQVTLSCSPISGHRSVSWYQQTPGQGLQFLFEYFSETQRNKGNFPGRFSGRQFSNSRSEMNVSTLELGDSALYLCASSLADPYEQYFGPGTRLTVT.